One and the same sample provided the 20 T cell receptor beta chains below, sequenced in a study of blood T cell repertoires in COVID-19. Profiling relied on immunoSEQ multiplex PCR, and the TCRdb table lists in-frame clones only, not all of them. The table lists some 110,000 clones, around four fifths of them singletons. Sequenced sample: peripheral blood. The receptor source for this set is a woman aged 70-85 years with acute or convalescent COVID-19.

The V call is TRBV30, the J call TRBJ1-1, with D unresolved. Trimming took off 0 bases at V and 0 bases at J, with 11 bases between the two ends. CDR3 length: 15 residues. CDR1 GTSNPN and CDR2 SVGIG come from the germline V gene (reference sequence). The CDR3 region is CAWSVTPSMNTEAFF. In DNA form, the CDR3 reads TGTGCCTGGAGTGTCACCCCTTCTATGAACACTGAAGCTTTCTTT.

The chain uses TRBV5-1 and TRBJ1-6; the D gene is possibly TRBD1 (5 bases). The germline gives CDR1 SGHRS, CDR2 YFSETQ. The germline V and J ends were trimmed by 0 bases and 9 bases, with 16 bases remaining between them. This CDR3 region has 16 residues. CDR3: CASSLVYAGLSSPLHF. The CDR3 DNA reads TGCGCCAGCAGCTTGGTATATGCGGGGCTTAGTTCACCCCTCCACTTT.

This clone was recorded many times. Other DNA variants within this sample encode the same CDR3. V is TRBV5-5 and J is TRBJ1-1; a weak D match, TRBD1 (5 bases). The CDR3 totals 14 residues. Looked up from germline, CDR1 is SGHKS and CDR2 is YYEKEE (reference sequence). V lost 3 bases, J lost 3 bases, and 12 bases lay in between. CDR3 nucleotide sequence: TGTGCCAGCAGCTCCGTGGGAGGGGACACTGAAGCTTTCTTT. This translates into CASSSVGGDTEAFF. Filled out from reference TRBV5-5 and TRBJ1-1, the complete variable domain reads DAGVTQSPTHLIKTRGQQVTLRCSPISGHKSVSWYQQVLGQGPQFIFQYYEKEERGRGNFPDRFSARQFPNYSSELNVNALLLGDSALYLCASSSVGGDTEAFFGQGTRLTVV.

This clone has just one count. The chain uses TRBV24-1 and TRBJ2-1; the match to TRBD2 covers 13 bases. The CDR3 contains 16 residues. Trimming took 5 bases from V and 7 from J; bases not matched to a gene: 7. The germline CDR1 and CDR2 sequences are KGHDR and SFDVKD. This chain's CDR3 is CATSGGGTSGVNEQFF. CDR3 in DNA: TGTGCCACCAGTGGGGGGGGGACTAGCGGGGTGAATGAGCAGTTCTTC.

V usage is TRBV5-6 and J usage is TRBJ2-7; TRBD2 matches 7 bases. V trimming: 5 bases; J trimming: 6 bases; junction bases outside the gene matches: 11. This CDR3 is built from 14 residues. Germline CDR1 and CDR2: SGHDT and YYEEEE. As DNA, the CDR3 is TGTGCCAGCAGTTTCGGGGGAGGGCGCGGCGAGCAGTACTTC. It encodes CASSFGGGRGEQYF.

The chain is built from TRBV27 and TRBJ2-7, with TRBD2 identical over 7 bases. Germline values: CDR1 MNHEY, CDR2 SMNVEV (reference sequence). This CDR3 contains 14 residues. J lost 5 bases, V lost 2 bases, and 6 bases had no gene match. The CDR3 sequence is CASSLRAGRDEQYF. Written as DNA, the CDR3 is TGTGCCAGCAGTTTAAGGGCAGGGAGGGACGAGCAGTACTTC.

The V and J genes are TRBV5-1 and TRBJ1-3; D possibly corresponds to TRBD1 (5 bases). Germline lookup yields CDR1 SGHRS and CDR2 YFSETQ. With 4 bases removed from V and 0 bases from J, the gap between germline ends came to 11 bases. CDR3 length: 15 amino acids. CDR3 coding DNA: TGCGCCAGCAGCCTGTCAGGGAACTCTGGAAACACCATATATTTT. Amino acid sequence: CASSLSGNSGNTIYF.

The chain links TRBV7-2 to TRBJ1-2; 8 nucleotides match TRBD1. Losses at the gene ends were 5 bases for V and 7 bases for J; bases not matched to a gene: 9. The CDR3 runs 14 residues. Germline loops: CDR1 SGHTA, CDR2 FQGNSA. Written as DNA, the CDR3 is TGTGCCAGCAGCCCCTGGACAGGGTTCTCTGGCTACACCTTC. The encoded protein is CASSPWTGFSGYTF. Drawing the rest from reference TRBV7-2 and TRBJ1-2, the complete variable domain is GAGVSQSPSNKVTEKGKDVELRCDPISGHTALYWYRQSLGQGLEFLIYFQGNSAPDKSGLPSDRFSAERTGGSVSTLTIQRTQQEDSAVYLCASSPWTGFSGYTFGSGTRLTVV.

This sequence joins TRBV29-1 and TRBJ2-5; 7 bases map to TRBD2. The germline V gene encodes CDR1 SQVTM and CDR2 ANQGSEA. The CDR3 is made up of 14 amino acids. V shed 7 bases and J 0 bases; nucleotides not matched to a gene: 8. The CDR3, as DNA: TGCAGCGCCGACCCCCTAGCGGACCAAGAGACCCAGTACTTC. Protein sequence: CSADPLADQETQYF.

The genes are TRBV4-1 and TRBJ1-2; the D is unclear. CDR1 is MGHRA and CDR2 is YSYEKL in the germline V gene. The CDR3 length is 12 residues. Trimming took 0 bases from V and 8 from J, leaving 7 bases between them. CDR3 region: CASSQDNRGYTF. CDR3 nucleotide sequence: TGCGCCAGCAGCCAAGATAACAGAGGCTACACCTTC.

CDR3 loop: CASSRLAGGPSTDTQYF. CDR3 DNA sequence: TGTGCCAGCAGCCGACTAGCGGGGGGGCCTAGCACAGATACGCAGTATTTT. The chain links TRBV27 to TRBJ2-3; the match to TRBD2 covers 14 bases. The V gene end was trimmed by 6 bases and the J gene end by 0 bases; junction bases not matched to a gene: 5. Germline V gene sequence: CDR1 MNHEY, CDR2 SMNVEV (reference sequence). The CDR3 extends over 17 amino acids.

This clone has more than one count but fewer than ten. Different DNA sequences within this sample yield the same CDR3. The chain employs TRBV20-1 and TRBJ2-5; 7 bases agree with TRBD2. The length of the CDR3 is 11 residues. V lost 3 bases to trimming and J lost 5 bases; unmatched junction nucleotides: 0. Germline values: CDR1 DFQATT, CDR2 SNEGSKA (reference sequence). The chain's CDR3 is CSARGGETQYF. CDR3 in DNA: TGCAGTGCTAGGGGGGGGGAGACCCAGTACTTC.

This clone was found once. V gene TRBV5-1 combines with J gene TRBJ1-2, with TRBD1 identical over 8 bases. The CDR3 covers 14 residues. The V gene's germline CDR1 is SGHRS and CDR2 YFSETQ. V lost 3 bases and J lost 8; bases outside the gene matches: 9. The CDR3 coding sequence is TGCGCCAGCAGCTCCACAGGGGGGGATCGCGGCTACACCTTC. This codes for CASSSTGGDRGYTF.

This clone occurred many times. The chain uses TRBV4-1 and TRBJ2-5; a possible D gene is TRBD2 (5 bases). V was pared by 0 bases and J by 5 bases, with 10 bases between. CDR3 length equals 14 residues. Germline V gene sequence: CDR1 MGHRA, CDR2 YSYEKL. CDR3 region: CASSQDRRGETQYF. The CDR3 DNA reads TGCGCCAGCAGCCAAGATCGACGGGGTGAGACCCAGTACTTC.

The J gene is TRBJ1-1, the V gene TRBV6-6; 8 nucleotides match TRBD1. Germline CDR1 and CDR2: MNHNY and SVGAGI (reference sequence). J was trimmed by 6 bases and V by 0 bases; bases with no gene match: 9. The CDR3 has 16 amino acids. DNA of the CDR3: TGTGCCAGCAGTTACTCCAAACAGGGGGGGAGCGCTGAAGCTTTCTTT. As protein: CASSYSKQGGSAEAFF.

J is TRBJ2-7 and V is TRBV5-1; 7 bases fit TRBD2. The CDR3 sequence is 14 residues long. Trimming removed 1 base from V and 6 bases from J; junction bases left unmatched: 7. Germline V gene data show CDR1 as SGHRS and CDR2 as YFSETQ. The DNA of the CDR3 is TGCGCCAGCAGCTTGTCTTCAGGGAGGGCCGAGCAGTACTTC. This encodes CASSLSSGRAEQYF.

The gene calls are TRBV5-1 and TRBJ2-7; 7 nucleotides line up with TRBD2. CDR3 size: 14 residues. Germline assignment: CDR1 SGHRS and CDR2 YFSETQ. V lost 4 bases and J lost 2; bases outside the gene matches: 6. As DNA, the CDR3 is TGCGCCAGCAGCCCAGCGGGGAGAACCTACGAGCAGTACTTC. Amino acid sequence: CASSPAGRTYEQYF.

The J gene is TRBJ1-4, the V gene TRBV15; perhaps TRBD1 as D (5 bases). The germline V gene has CDR1 LNHNV and CDR2 YYDKDF (reference sequence). The CDR3 extends over 15 amino acids. Trimming removed 5 bases at V and 10 bases at J, with 20 bases between. CDR3 region: CATSGGRDFVGKLFF. DNA for the CDR3: TGTGCCACCAGCGGGGGTCGGGACTTCGTGGGAAAACTGTTTTTT. Using reference TRBV15 and TRBJ1-4 for the parts outside the CDR3, the full variable domain is DAMVIQNPRYQVTQFGKPVTLSCSQTLNHNVMYWYQQKSSQAPKLLFHYYDKDFNNEADTPDNFQSRRPNTSFCFLDIRSPGLGDTAMYLCATSGGRDFVGKLFFGSGTQLSVL.

In DNA form, the CDR3 reads TGTGCCAGCAGCAAAGATTCGGACGAGCGGAACTCCTACGAGCAGTACTTC. Translated: CASSKDSDERNSYEQYF. The chain combines TRBV21-1 with TRBJ2-7; TRBD2 reflects the table's D call only, with no check against the DNA. TRBV21-1 is given as a pseudogene. The CDR3 has 17 residues.

The CDR3 DNA reads TGTGCCAGCAGCCCTTCAGCGGGTACGCAGTATTTT. Translation: CASSPSAGTQYF. The chain recombines TRBV11-2 with TRBJ2-3; perhaps TRBD2 as D (6 bases). The CDR3 extends over 12 amino acids. The ends were cut back, 5 bases at V and 8 bases at J, with 11 bases in the middle. The germline CDR1 and CDR2 sequences are SGHAT and FQNNGV.